The entry below describes one T cell receptor (beta chain). The source of the sample is a study of cytomegalovirus exposure and HLA in healthy donors. V was clipped by 4 bases and J by 3 bases, with 16 bases between them. The CDR3 has 14 amino acids. Germline-derived CDR1 and CDR2 are SQVTM and ANQGSEA. In the PCR, 60 Vbeta and 13 Jbeta primers were used. TCRdb keeps only in-frame clones here, not all; method: immunoSEQ multiplex PCR. The sample holds about 250,000 clones, around 90% seen once. The rearrangement uses TRBV29-1 and TRBJ2-7; possibly TRBD2 for D (5 bases). The receptor was isolated from a girl under 10 years old in good health and CMV-seronegative. The sample comprised PBMCs. The CDR3 spells CSVGVLREVYEQYF. CDR3 DNA: TGCAGCGTTGGAGTATTGAGGGAAGTCTACGAGCAGTACTTC.